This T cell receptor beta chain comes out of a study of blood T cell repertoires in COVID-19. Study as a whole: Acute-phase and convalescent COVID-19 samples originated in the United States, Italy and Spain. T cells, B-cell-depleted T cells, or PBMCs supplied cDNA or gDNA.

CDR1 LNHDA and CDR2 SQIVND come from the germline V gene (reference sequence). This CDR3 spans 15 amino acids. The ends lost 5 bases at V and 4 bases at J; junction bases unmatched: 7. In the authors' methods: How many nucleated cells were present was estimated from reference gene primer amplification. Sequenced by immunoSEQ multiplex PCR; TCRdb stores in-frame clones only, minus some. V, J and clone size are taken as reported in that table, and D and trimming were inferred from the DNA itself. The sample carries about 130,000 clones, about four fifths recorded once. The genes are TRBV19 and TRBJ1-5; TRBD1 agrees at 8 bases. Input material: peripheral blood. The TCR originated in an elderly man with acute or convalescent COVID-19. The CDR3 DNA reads TGTGCCAGTAGTCCCCGGACAGGGATGAATCAGCCCCAGCATTTT. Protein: CASSPRTGMNQPQHF. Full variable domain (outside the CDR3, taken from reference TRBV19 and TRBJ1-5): DGGITQSPKYLFRKEGQNVTLSCEQNLNHDAMYWYRQDPGQGLRLIYYSQIVNDFQKGDIAEGYSVSREKKESFPLTVTSAQKNPTAFYLCASSPRTGMNQPQHFGDGTRLSIL.